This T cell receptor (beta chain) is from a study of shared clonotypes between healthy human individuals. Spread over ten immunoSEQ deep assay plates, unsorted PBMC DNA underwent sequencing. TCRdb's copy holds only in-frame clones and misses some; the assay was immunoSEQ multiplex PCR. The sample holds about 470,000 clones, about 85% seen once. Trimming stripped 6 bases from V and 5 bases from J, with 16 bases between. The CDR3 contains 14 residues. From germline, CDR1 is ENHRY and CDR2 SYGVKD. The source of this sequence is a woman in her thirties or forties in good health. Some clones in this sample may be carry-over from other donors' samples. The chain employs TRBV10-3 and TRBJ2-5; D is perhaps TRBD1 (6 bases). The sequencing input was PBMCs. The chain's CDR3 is CAISPDSLGETQYF. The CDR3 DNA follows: TGTGCCATCAGCCCGGACAGCCTGGGGGAGACCCAGTACTTC.